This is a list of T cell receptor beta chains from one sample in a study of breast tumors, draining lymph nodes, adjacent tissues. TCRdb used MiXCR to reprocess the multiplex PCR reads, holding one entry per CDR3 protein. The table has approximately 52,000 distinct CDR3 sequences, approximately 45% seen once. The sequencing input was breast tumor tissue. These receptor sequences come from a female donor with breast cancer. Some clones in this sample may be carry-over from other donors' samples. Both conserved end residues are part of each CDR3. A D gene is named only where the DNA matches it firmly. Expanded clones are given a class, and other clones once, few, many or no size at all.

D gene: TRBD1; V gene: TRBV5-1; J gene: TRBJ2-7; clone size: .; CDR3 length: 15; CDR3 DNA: TGCGCCAGCAGCCCTCTGACGGGACAGGCGATAGAGCAGTACTTC; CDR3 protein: CASSPLTGQAIEQYF
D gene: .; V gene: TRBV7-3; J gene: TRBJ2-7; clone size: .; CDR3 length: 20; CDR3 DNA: TGCGCCAGCAGCCTAGATCGACAGCTAAGTATACGAAAGTCTTCCTACGAGCAGTACTTC; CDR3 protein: CASSLDRQLSIRKSSYEQYF
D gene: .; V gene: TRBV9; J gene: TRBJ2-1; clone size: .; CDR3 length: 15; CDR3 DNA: TGTGCCAGCGGCGCCACCGAGAGCTCCTGCAATGAGCAGTTCTTC; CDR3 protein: CASGATESSCNEQFF
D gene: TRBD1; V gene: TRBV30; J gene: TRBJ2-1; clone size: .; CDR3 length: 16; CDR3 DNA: TGTGCCTGGAGTGGCAGGGGGTCCCGCTCCTACAATGAGCAGTTCTTC; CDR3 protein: CAWSGRGSRSYNEQFF
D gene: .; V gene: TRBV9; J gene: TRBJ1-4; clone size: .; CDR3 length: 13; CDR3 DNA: TGTGCCAGCAGCCCGACCGACAGTAAGGGACTGTTTTTT; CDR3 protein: CASSPTDSKGLFF
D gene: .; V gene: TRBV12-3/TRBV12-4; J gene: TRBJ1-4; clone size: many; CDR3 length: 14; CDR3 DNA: TGTGCCAGCAGGAAGACGGGGAGAAATGAAAAACTGTTTTTT; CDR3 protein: CASRKTGRNEKLFF
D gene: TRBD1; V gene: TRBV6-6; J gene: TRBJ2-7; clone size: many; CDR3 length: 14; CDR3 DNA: TGTGCCAGCAGTCCCCGGGACAGCACCTACGAGCAGTACTTC; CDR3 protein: CASSPRDSTYEQYF
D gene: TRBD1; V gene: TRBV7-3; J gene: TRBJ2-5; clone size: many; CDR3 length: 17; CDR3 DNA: TGTGCCAGCAGCATCGGACAGGGGGCACCCTCCCAAGAGACCCAGTACTTC; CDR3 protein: CASSIGQGAPSQETQYF
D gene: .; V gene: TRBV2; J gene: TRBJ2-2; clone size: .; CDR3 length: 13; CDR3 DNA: TGTGCCAACAGTAAGCAGGGGTCCGGGGAGCTGTTTTTT; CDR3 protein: CANSKQGSGELFF
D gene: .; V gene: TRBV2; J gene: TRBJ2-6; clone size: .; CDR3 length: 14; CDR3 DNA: TGTGCCAGCAGTGAGGCGGGAGGGGCCAACGTCCTGACTTTC; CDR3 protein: CASSEAGGANVLTF
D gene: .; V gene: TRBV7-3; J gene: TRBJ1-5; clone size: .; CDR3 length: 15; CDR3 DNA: TGTGCCAGCAGCGAAGGCGGGGGCAGCAATCAGCCCCAGCATTTT; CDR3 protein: CASSEGGGSNQPQHF
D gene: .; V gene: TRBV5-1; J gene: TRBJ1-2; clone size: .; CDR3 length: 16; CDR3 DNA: TGCGCCAGCAGCTGGGGTTGGGACGGCGAGGGCTATGGCTACACCTTC; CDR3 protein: CASSWGWDGEGYGYTF
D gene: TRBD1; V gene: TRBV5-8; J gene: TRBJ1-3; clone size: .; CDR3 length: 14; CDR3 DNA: TGCGCCAGCAGCTTACAGGGGACTGGAAACACCATATATTTT; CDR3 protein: CASSLQGTGNTIYF
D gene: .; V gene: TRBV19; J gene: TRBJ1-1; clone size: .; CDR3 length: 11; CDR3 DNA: TGTGCCAGTGGAGGTTACACTGAAGCTTTCTTT; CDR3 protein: CASGGYTEAFF
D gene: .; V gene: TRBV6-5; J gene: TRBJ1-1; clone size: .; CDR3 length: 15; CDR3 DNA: TGTGCCAGCAGTTACGGGTCGGCTGGAGCCACTGAAGCTTTCTTT; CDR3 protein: CASSYGSAGATEAFF
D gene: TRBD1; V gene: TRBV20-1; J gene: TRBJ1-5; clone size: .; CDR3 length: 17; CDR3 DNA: TGCAGTGCTGACAGGACAGGAGCCCCTTATAGCAATCAGCCCCAGCATTTT; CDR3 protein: CSADRTGAPYSNQPQHF
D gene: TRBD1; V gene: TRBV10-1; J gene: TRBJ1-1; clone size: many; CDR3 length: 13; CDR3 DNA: TGCGCCAGCAGCGAGGGCAGGGGGACTGAAGCTTTCTTT; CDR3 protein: CASSEGRGTEAFF
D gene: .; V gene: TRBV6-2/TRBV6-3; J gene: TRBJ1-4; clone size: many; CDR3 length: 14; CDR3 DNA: TGTGCCAGCAGTCGTCCCTTCTTCCTTGAAAAACTGTTTTTT; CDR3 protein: CASSRPFFLEKLFF
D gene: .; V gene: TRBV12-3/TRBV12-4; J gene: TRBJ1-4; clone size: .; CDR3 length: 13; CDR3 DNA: TGTGCCAGCGTTGTCATCCCATACGAAAAACTGTTTTTT; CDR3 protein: CASVVIPYEKLFF
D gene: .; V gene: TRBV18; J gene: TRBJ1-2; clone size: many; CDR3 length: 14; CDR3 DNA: TGTGCCAGCTCACCGGATGCCAGGGCCTATGGCTACACCTTC; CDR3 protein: CASSPDARAYGYTF
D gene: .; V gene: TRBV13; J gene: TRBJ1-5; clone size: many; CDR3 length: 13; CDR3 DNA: TGTGCCAGCAGCCTTAATCTAGGCCAGCCCCAGCATTTT; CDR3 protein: CASSLNLGQPQHF
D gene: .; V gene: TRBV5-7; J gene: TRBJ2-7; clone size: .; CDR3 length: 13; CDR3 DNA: TGTGCCAGCAGTCCCCGGTTGGGGTACGAGCAGTACTTC; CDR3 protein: CASSPRLGYEQYF
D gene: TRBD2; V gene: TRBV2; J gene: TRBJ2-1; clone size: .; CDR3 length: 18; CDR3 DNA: TGTGCCAGCAGTGGGAGGAGCGGGAGGCTTCCCTCCCACAATGAGCAGTTCTTC; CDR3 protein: CASSGRSGRLPSHNEQFF
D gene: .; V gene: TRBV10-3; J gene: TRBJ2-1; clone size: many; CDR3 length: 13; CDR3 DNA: TGTGCCACATCAGGGGCCGACTACAATGAGCAGTTCTTC; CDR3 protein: CATSGADYNEQFF
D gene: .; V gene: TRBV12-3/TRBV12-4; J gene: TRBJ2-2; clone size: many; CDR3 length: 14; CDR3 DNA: TGTGCCAGCTCAGGGTCGGCGAACACCGGGGAGCTGTTTTTT; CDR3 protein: CASSGSANTGELFF
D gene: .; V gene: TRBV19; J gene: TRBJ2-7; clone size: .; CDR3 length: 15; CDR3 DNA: TGTGCCAGTAGTGGGGCCCCTCAGGCCTCCTACGAGCAGTACTTC; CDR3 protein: CASSGAPQASYEQYF
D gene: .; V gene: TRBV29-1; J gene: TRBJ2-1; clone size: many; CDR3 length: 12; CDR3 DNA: TGCAGCGCGACAGTCTCCTACAATGAGCAGTTCTTC; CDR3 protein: CSATVSYNEQFF
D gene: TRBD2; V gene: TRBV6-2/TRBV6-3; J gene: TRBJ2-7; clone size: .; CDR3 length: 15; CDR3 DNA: TGTGCCAGCAGTCGGACTAGCGGGAGATCCCCCGAGCAGTACTTC; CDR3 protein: CASSRTSGRSPEQYF
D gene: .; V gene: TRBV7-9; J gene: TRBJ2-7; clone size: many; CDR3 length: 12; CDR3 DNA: TGTGCCAGCAGCTTAGCGTCAGGCGAGCAGTACTTC; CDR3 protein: CASSLASGEQYF
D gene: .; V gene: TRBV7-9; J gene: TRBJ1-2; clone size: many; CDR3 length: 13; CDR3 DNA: TGTGCCAGCACCTCCGGGCCCCCGGACGGCTACACCTTC; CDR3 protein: CASTSGPPDGYTF
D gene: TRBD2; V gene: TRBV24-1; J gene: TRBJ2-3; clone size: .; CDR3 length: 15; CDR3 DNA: TGTGCCACCAGTGATGGGCTAGCGGGAGGAGATACGCAGTATTTT; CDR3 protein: CATSDGLAGGDTQYF
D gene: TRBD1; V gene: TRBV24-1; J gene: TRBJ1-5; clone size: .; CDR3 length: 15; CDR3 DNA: TGTGCCAGCAGTGATTCGGGACAGGGAAGGATGCTCCAGCATTTT; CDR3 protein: CASSDSGQGRMLQHF
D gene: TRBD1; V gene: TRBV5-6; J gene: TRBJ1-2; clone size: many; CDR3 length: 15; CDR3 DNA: TGTGCCAGCAGCTTGGGCCCAACAGGGGACTATGGCTACACCTTC; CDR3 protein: CASSLGPTGDYGYTF
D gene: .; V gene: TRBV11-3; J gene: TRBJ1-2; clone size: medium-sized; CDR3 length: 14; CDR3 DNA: TGTGCCAGCAGCTTACGGGGAGCTCGGGGTGGCTACACCTTC; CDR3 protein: CASSLRGARGGYTF